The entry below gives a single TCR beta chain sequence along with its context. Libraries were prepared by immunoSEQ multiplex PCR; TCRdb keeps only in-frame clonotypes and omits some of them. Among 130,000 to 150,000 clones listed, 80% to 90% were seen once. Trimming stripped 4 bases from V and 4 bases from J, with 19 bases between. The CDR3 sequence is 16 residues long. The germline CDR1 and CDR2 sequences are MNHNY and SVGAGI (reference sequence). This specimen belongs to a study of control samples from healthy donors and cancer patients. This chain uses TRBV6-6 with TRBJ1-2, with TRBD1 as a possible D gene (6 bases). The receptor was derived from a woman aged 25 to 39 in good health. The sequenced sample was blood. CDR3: CASSSGGGRQPYGYTF. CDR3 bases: TGTGCCAGCAGTTCGGGAGGGGGTCGACAACCCTATGGCTACACCTTC.